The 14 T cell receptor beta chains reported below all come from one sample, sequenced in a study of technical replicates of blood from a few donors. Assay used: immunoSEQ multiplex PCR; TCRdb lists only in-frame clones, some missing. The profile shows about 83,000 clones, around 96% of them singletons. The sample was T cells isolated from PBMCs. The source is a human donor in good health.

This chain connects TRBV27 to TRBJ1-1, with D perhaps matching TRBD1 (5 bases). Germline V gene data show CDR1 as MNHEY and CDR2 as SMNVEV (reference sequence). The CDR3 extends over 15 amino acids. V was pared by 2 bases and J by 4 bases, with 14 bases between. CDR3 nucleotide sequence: TGTGCCAGCAGTTTAGTCGGGGGGTTTCGCACTGAAGCTTTCTTT. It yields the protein CASSLVGGFRTEAFF.

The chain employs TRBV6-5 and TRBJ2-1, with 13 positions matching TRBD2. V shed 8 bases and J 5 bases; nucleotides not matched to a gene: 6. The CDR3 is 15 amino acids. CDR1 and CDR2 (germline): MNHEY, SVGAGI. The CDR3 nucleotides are TGTGCCAGCTCCGGGACTAGCGGGGTTAACAATGAGCAGTTCTTC. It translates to CASSGTSGVNNEQFF.

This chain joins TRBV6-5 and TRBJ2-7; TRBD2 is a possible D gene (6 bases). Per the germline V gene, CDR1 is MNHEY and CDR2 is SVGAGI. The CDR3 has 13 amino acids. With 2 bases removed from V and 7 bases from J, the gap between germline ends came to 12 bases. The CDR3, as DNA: TGTGCCAGCAGTTACATGGCAGGGAGGGAGCAGTACTTC. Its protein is CASSYMAGREQYF.

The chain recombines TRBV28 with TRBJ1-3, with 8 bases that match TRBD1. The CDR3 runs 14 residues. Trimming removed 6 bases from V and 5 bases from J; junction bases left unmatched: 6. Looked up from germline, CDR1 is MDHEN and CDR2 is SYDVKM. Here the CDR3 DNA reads TGTGCCAGCAGACAGGGACAGGTTAGAAACACCATATATTTT. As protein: CASRQGQVRNTIYF. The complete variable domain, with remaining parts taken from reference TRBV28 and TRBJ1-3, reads DVKVTQSSRYLVKRTGEKVFLECVQDMDHENMFWYRQDPGLGLRLIYFSYDVKMKEKGDIPEGYSVSREKKERFSLILESASTNQTSMYLCASRQGQVRNTIYFGEGSWLTVV.

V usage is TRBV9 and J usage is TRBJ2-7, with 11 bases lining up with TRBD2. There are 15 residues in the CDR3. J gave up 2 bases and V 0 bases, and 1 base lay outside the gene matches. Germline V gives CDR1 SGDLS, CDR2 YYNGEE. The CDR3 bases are TGTGCCAGCAGCGTAGGACTAGCGGGGCCCTACGAGCAGTACTTC. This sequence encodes CASSVGLAGPYEQYF.

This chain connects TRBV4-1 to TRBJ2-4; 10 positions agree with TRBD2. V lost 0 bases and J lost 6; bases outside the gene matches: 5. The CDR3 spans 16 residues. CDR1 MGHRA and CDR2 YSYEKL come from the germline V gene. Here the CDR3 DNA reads TGCGCCAGCAGCCAAGAAGACACTAGCGGGATAAACATTCAGTACTTC. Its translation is CASSQEDTSGINIQYF.

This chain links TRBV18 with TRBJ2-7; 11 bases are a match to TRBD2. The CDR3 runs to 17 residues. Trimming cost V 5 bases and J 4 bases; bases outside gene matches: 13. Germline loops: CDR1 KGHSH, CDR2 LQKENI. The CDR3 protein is CASSISLLAGGPYEQYF. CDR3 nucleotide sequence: TGTGCCAGCTCAATCTCCCTCCTAGCGGGAGGCCCTTACGAGCAGTACTTC.

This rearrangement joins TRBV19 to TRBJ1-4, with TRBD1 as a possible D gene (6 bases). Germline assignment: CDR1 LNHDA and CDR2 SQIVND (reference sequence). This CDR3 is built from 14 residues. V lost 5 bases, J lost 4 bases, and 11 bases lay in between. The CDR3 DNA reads TGTGCCAGTAGTCCAGGGGCCCGTAATGAAAAACTGTTTTTT. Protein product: CASSPGARNEKLFF. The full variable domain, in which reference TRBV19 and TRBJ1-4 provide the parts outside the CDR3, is DGGITQSPKYLFRKEGQNVTLSCEQNLNHDAMYWYRQDPGQGLRLIYYSQIVNDFQKGDIAEGYSVSREKKESFPLTVTSAQKNPTAFYLCASSPGARNEKLFFGSGTQLSVL.

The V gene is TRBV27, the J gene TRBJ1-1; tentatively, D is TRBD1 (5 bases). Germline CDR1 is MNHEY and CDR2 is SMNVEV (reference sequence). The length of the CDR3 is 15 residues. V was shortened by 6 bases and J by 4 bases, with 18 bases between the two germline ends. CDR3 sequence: CASSLRRGGSTEAFF. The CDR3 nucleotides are TGTGCCAGCAGCCTACGAAGGGGAGGGAGCACTGAAGCTTTCTTT.

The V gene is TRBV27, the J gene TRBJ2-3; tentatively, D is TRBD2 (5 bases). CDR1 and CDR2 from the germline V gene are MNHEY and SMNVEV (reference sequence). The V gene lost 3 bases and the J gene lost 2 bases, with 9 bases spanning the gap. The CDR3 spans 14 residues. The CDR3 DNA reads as TGTGCCAGCAGTTTTAGCGTAGCCACAGATACGCAGTATTTT. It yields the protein CASSFSVATDTQYF.

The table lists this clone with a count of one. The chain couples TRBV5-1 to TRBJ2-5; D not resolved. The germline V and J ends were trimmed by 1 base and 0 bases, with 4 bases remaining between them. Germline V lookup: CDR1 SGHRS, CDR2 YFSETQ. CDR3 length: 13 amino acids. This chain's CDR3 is CASSLYNQETQYF. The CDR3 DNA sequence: TGCGCCAGCAGCTTGTATAACCAAGAGACCCAGTACTTC.

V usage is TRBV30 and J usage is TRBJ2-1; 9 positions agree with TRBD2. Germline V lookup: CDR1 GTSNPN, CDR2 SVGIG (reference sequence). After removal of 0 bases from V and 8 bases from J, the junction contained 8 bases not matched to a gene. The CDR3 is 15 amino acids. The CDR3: CAWSVPGLAWDEQFF. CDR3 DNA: TGTGCCTGGAGTGTCCCGGGACTAGCCTGGGATGAGCAGTTCTTC. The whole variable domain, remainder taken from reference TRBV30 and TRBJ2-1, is SQTIHQWPATLVQPVGSPLSLECTVEGTSNPNLYWYRQAAGRGLQLLFYSVGIGQISSEVPQNLSASRPQDRQFILSSKKLLLSDSGFYLCAWSVPGLAWDEQFFGPGTRLTVL.

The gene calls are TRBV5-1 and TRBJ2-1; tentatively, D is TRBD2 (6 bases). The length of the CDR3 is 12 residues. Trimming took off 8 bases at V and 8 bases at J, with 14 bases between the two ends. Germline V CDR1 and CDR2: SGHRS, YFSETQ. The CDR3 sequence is CASGRRIDEQFF. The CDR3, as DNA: TGCGCCAGTGGGAGGAGGATCGATGAGCAGTTCTTC. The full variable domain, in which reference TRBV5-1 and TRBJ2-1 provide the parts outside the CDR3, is KAGVTQTPRYLIKTRGQQVTLSCSPISGHRSVSWYQQTPGQGLQFLFEYFSETQRNKGNFPGRFSGRQFSNSRSEMNVSTLELGDSALYLCASGRRIDEQFFGPGTRLTVL.

CDR3 protein: CASTPRATGNTIYF. In DNA, the CDR3 is TGTGCCAGCACCCCGAGGGCCACTGGAAACACCATATATTTT. This rearrangement joins TRBV6-6 to TRBJ1-3; no clear D gene. The ends were cut back, 7 bases at V and 2 bases at J, with 12 bases in the middle. This CDR3 has 14 amino acids. The germline V gene has CDR1 MNHNY and CDR2 SVGAGI (reference sequence).